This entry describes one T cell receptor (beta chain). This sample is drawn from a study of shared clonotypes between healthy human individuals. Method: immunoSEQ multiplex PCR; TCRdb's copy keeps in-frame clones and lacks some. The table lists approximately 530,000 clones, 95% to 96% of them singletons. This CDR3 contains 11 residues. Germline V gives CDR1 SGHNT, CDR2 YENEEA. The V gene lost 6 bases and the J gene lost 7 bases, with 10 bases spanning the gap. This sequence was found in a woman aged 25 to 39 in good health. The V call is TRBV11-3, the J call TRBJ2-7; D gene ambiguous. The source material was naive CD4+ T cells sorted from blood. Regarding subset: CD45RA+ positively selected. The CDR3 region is CASSSVREQYF. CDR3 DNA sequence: TGTGCCAGCAGTTCCGTACGGGAGCAGTACTTC.